This is a list of T cell receptor beta chains from one sample in a study of molecular identifiers for immune sequencing clone quantification. TCRdb used MiXCR to reprocess the PCR reads, holding one entry per CDR3 protein. The repertoire holds roughly 100,000 distinct CDR3 sequences, with about 35% as singletons. Sequenced: naive CD8+ T cells from blood, with Jurkat cell RNA spiked in. These receptors all stem from a human donor in good health. Some libraries in this study had Jurkat cell RNA spiked in. Both conserved end residues are part of each CDR3. D genes are given only for firm matches. Only part of the rows carry a size: once, few, many, or a class if the clone is expanded.

J: TRBJ1-1
V: TRBV19
size: once
D: TRBD1
DNA: TGTGCCAGTAGTCCCATAGGGGGCGAAAAAGAAACTTTCTTT
CDR3: CASSPIGGEKETFF

J: TRBJ2-7
V: TRBV15
size: -
D: TRBD2
DNA: TGTGCCTCCAGCAGAGGGCCGGGACTAGCGCCTTCGGGGTCCTACGAGCAGTACTTC
CDR3: CASSRGPGLAPSGSYEQYF

J: TRBJ2-1
V: TRBV6-2/TRBV6-3
size: -
D: -
DNA: TGTGCCAGCAGTCCCCTCAGGCCCATATACAATGAGCAGTTCTTC
CDR3: CASSPLRPIYNEQFF

J: TRBJ2-5
V: TRBV6-2/TRBV6-3
size: -
D: -
DNA: TGTGCCAGCAGTTATCTGGGGGTGGAAGAGACCCAGTACTTC
CDR3: CASSYLGVEETQYF

J: TRBJ2-7
V: TRBV4-3
size: -
D: TRBD2
DNA: TGCGCCAGCAGCCAACGGGGGGGCACCGAGCAGTACTTC
CDR3: CASSQRGGTEQYF

J: TRBJ2-1
V: TRBV29-1
size: -
D: -
DNA: TGCAGCGTTGCCAGGACAGCGAGCTCCTACAATGAGCAGTTCTTC
CDR3: CSVARTASSYNEQFF

J: TRBJ2-2
V: TRBV7-9
size: -
D: -
DNA: TGTGCCAGCATCGCAACCGGGGAGCTGTTTTTT
CDR3: CASIATGELFF

J: TRBJ1-1
V: TRBV6-2/TRBV6-3
size: -
D: -
DNA: TGTGCCAGCAGTTACCCCTATGAAGCTTTCTTT
CDR3: CASSYPYEAFF

J: TRBJ2-3
V: TRBV2
size: few
D: TRBD2
DNA: TGTGCCAGAAGAGACCTAGCGGGAGAAGATACGCAGTATTTT
CDR3: CARRDLAGEDTQYF

J: TRBJ1-5
V: TRBV2
size: -
D: -
DNA: TGTGCCAGCAGTGTGTTTTCGCTGGGGAGCGGCAATCAGCCCCAGCATTTT
CDR3: CASSVFSLGSGNQPQHF

J: TRBJ2-7
V: TRBV20-1
size: few
D: TRBD2
DNA: TGCAGTGCTGATGAAACTAGCGGGAGCTCCTACGAGCAGTACTTC
CDR3: CSADETSGSSYEQYF

J: TRBJ1-4
V: TRBV20-1
size: -
D: -
DNA: TGCAGTACAGCCGGGCCAGCCGATGAAAAACTGTTTTTT
CDR3: CSTAGPADEKLFF

J: TRBJ2-7
V: TRBV20-1
size: many
D: -
DNA: TGCAGTGCTGACGACATCAGCTCCTACGAGCAGTACTTC
CDR3: CSADDISSYEQYF

J: TRBJ2-3
V: TRBV4-1
size: few
D: TRBD2
DNA: TGCGCCAGCAGCCTACTAGCGGGAGAGCGCACAGATACGCAGTATTTT
CDR3: CASSLLAGERTDTQYF

J: TRBJ1-2
V: TRBV29-1
size: -
D: -
DNA: TGCAGCGTTGTCAACGGTCCATATGGCTACACCTTC
CDR3: CSVVNGPYGYTF

J: TRBJ1-5
V: TRBV6-2/TRBV6-3
size: many
D: -
DNA: TGTGCCAGCAGAGACTTCTCCGGTCAGCCCCAGCATTTT
CDR3: CASRDFSGQPQHF

J: TRBJ2-5
V: TRBV15
size: -
D: -
DNA: TGTGCCACCAGCAGAGGGGCGGCGGGCCAAGAGACCCAGTACTTC
CDR3: CATSRGAAGQETQYF

J: TRBJ1-5
V: TRBV5-1
size: many
D: -
DNA: TGCGCCAGCAGCCCGACCGCTTATAGCAACAATCAGCCCCAGCATTTT
CDR3: CASSPTAYSNNQPQHF

J: TRBJ2-5
V: TRBV10-3
size: -
D: TRBD1
DNA: TGTGCCATCAGGATTACCGGGACAGGGGGGGAAGAGACCCAGTACTTC
CDR3: CAIRITGTGGEETQYF